The rows below give T cell receptor beta chains drawn from one sample of a study of shared clonotypes between healthy human individuals. Clones were read by immunoSEQ multiplex PCR, and TCRdb kept only the in-frame ones, dropping some. Seen here are more than 900,000 clones, approximately 80% observed once, and the top ten hold 0.6% to 0.75%. Material: memory CD4+ T cells from PBMCs. These receptors were obtained from a man between 18 and 29 years old in good health. Some clones in this sample may be carry-over from other donors' samples. Both conserved end residues are part of each CDR3. The order of the fields is CDR3 protein, CDR3 DNA, clone size, V gene, D gene, J gene. D genes are given only for firm matches. Expanded clones get a size class; other rows say once, few or many, or leave the size out.

CASSYGPPRSYEQYF,TGTGCCAGCAGTTATGGGCCCCCGAGGAGCTACGAGCAGTACTTC,NA,TRBV6-6,NA,TRBJ2-7
CASSEGPSSYEQYF,TGTGCCAGCAGTGAAGGGCCGAGCTCCTACGAGCAGTACTTC,NA,TRBV6-1,NA,TRBJ2-7
CASSLGRSADTQYF,TGTGCCAGCAGCTTAGGTCGGAGCGCAGATACGCAGTATTTT,many,TRBV7-3,NA,TRBJ2-3
CASSLGLSGTGELFF,TGTGCCAGCTCCCTCGGACTCTCGGGCACCGGGGAGCTGTTTTTT,NA,TRBV18,NA,TRBJ2-2
CASSDNSNSPLHF,TGTGCCAGCAGTGATAACAGTAATTCACCCCTCCACTTT,NA,TRBV2,NA,TRBJ1-6
CASSLDEQYF,TGTGCCAGCAGCTTGGACGAGCAGTACTTC,NA,TRBV7-9,NA,TRBJ2-7
CAIRETGTGETQYF,TGTGCCATCCGAGAAACAGGGACCGGAGAGACCCAGTACTTC,NA,TRBV10-3,NA,TRBJ2-5
CASNDRGKDYEQYF,TGTGCCAGTAACGACAGGGGAAAGGATTACGAGCAGTACTTC,NA,TRBV28,TRBD1,TRBJ2-7
CASSFAGAGGSYNEQFF,TGTGCCAGCAGTTTTGCGGGAGCGGGAGGCTCCTACAATGAGCAGTTCTTC,NA,TRBV28,TRBD2,TRBJ2-1
CASSRLYSNQPQHF,TGTGCCAGCAGCCGACTTTATAGCAATCAGCCCCAGCATTTT,NA,TRBV7-9,NA,TRBJ1-5
CASSFGHGTDTQYF,TGTGCCAGCAGCTTTGGCCACGGCACAGATACGCAGTATTTT,NA,TRBV7-9,NA,TRBJ2-3
CASSSKTIPTYNEQFF,TGTGCCAGCAGTTCCAAGACAATTCCCACCTACAATGAGCAGTTCTTC,NA,TRBV28,NA,TRBJ2-1
CAISALGQNTGELFF,TGTGCCATCAGTGCGCTGGGACAGAACACCGGGGAGCTGTTTTTT,NA,TRBV10-3,NA,TRBJ2-2
CASSLQEPVNSNQPQHF,TGCGCCAGCAGCCTGCAGGAGCCGGTTAATAGCAATCAGCCCCAGCATTTT,many,TRBV4-1,NA,TRBJ1-5
CASSPGQGNTEAFF,TGTGCCAGCAGTCCCGGACAGGGGAACACTGAAGCTTTCTTT,NA,TRBV6-6,TRBD1,TRBJ1-1
CASSEGRNYGYTF,TGTGCCAGCAGCGAGGGACGGAACTATGGCTACACCTTC,once,TRBV5-4,NA,TRBJ1-2
CAISSPGQGGETQYF,TGTGCCATCAGTTCGCCGGGACAGGGAGGGGAGACCCAGTACTTC,many,TRBV10-3,TRBD1,TRBJ2-5
CASSELGQGAGEQFF,TGTGCCAGCAGTGAATTGGGACAGGGGGCGGGGGAGCAGTTCTTC,NA,TRBV6-1,TRBD1,TRBJ2-1
CASSRATGDTEAFF,TGCGCCAGCAGCAGAGCGACAGGAGACACTGAAGCTTTCTTT,NA,TRBV5-1,NA,TRBJ1-1
CASSLGRDSHGYTF,TGTGCCAGCAGCTTAGGCAGGGACTCGCATGGCTACACCTTC,NA,TRBV7-9,NA,TRBJ1-2
CASSLRRDVGYNEQFF,TGTGCCAGCTCACTGCGCCGGGACGTAGGCTACAATGAGCAGTTCTTC,once,TRBV18,NA,TRBJ2-1
CATTGGGLSTVAFF,TGTGCCACCACGGGAGGAGGTTTGAGCACTGTAGCTTTCTTT,NA,TRBV6-5,NA,TRBJ1-1
CASRDQGAGEKLFF,TGTGCCAGCAGAGACCAGGGGGCCGGTGAAAAACTGTTTTTT,NA,TRBV27,TRBD1,TRBJ1-4
CATSREGLGTSHGFYEQYF,TGTGCCACCAGCAGAGAGGGTTTAGGGACTAGCCATGGATTCTACGAGCAGTACTTC,once,TRBV15,TRBD2,TRBJ2-7
CSVRAGGSEAFF,TGCAGCGTGAGGGCAGGAGGGTCTGAAGCTTTCTTT,NA,TRBV29-1,NA,TRBJ1-1
CASSLRQEQFF,TGTGCCAGCAGCCTACGACAGGAGCAGTTCTTC,once,TRBV7-2,NA,TRBJ2-1
CASSQDAPGRGPRGYTF,TGCGCCAGCAGCCAAGATGCGCCGGGCAGGGGGCCTCGTGGCTACACCTTC,NA,TRBV4-1,TRBD1,TRBJ1-2